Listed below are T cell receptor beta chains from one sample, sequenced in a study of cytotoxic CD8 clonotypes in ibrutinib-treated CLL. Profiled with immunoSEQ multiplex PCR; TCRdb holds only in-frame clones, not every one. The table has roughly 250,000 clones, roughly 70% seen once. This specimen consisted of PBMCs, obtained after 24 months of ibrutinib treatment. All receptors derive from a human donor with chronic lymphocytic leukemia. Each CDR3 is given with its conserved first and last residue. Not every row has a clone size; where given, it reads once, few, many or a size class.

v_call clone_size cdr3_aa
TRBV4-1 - CASSRERGQLNTEAFF
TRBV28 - CASSLRTVWERGNQPQHF
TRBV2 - CASRDSLGNNEQFF
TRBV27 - CASSLSAQRDNEQFF
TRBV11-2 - CASSFSGGEGQPQHF
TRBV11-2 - CASSPTGFYGYTF
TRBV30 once CAWSSLTGGPNEKLFF
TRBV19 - CASSRGGDATDHTQYF
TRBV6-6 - CASSTKAGGYNEQFF
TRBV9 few CASSVAPGGSYEQYF
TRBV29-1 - CSTRHPDSYGYTF
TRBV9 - CASSVQGATTDTQYF
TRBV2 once CASTLQRYSYEQYF
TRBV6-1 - CASSEEYRAYQPQHF
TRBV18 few CASSRSHSGISADTQYF
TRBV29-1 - CSASRAGVGDGYTF
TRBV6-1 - CASSAELAVWETQYF
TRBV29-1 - CSVAPGHHVTEAFF
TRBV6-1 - CATESYGYTF
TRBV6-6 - CASSLLRDAGELFF
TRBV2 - CASRQGGDTEAFF
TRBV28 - CASSFSSGVNEQFF
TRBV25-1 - CASSDQGGNQPQHF
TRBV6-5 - CASSWTGRETQYF
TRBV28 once CASSLLRTGTYEQYF
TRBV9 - CASSVSGGLDIQYF
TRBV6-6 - CASSGETQYF
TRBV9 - CASSVGSYYEQYF
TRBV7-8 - CASSLLGGLNYGYTF
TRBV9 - CASSADSTRFYGYTF
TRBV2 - CASSDNRDRGSYEQYF
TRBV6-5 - CASSPEISGANVLTF
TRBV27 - CASSPVPKRGQETQYF
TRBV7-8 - CASSAGELFF
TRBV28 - CASSFRPKTQYF